These 22 T cell receptor beta chains were all obtained from the same sample, sequenced in a study of cytomegalovirus exposure and HLA in healthy donors. A multiplex PCR was run with 60 Vbeta primers and 13 Jbeta primers. The data were produced by immunoSEQ multiplex PCR, yet TCRdb's version contains in-frame clones alone and is incomplete. The sample has fewer than 75,000 clones. Sequencing was done on a sample of PBMCs. These receptors came from a boy younger than 18 in good health and CMV-seronegative.

The chain joins TRBV5-1 to TRBJ2-2, with 8 positions matching TRBD1. The CDR3 sequence is 16 residues long. The germline V gene encodes CDR1 SGHRS and CDR2 YFSETQ. With 3 bases clipped from V and 5 bases from J, the junction kept 9 bases outside the gene matches. The CDR3, as DNA: TGCGCCAGCAGCTCACGGACAGGGATTGGGACCGGGGAGCTGTTTTTT. Amino acids: CASSSRTGIGTGELFF.

The chain employs TRBV11-3 and TRBJ2-7; TRBD1 matches at 9 bases. This CDR3 is built from 15 residues. Germline CDR1 and CDR2: SGHNT and YENEEA. V dropped 2 bases and J dropped 3; count of bases not matched to a gene: 5. CDR3: CASSLRADRGYEQYF. The CDR3, as DNA: TGTGCCAGCAGCTTAAGGGCGGACAGGGGCTACGAGCAGTACTTC.

This chain links TRBV6-4 with TRBJ1-2, with a weak D call TRBD1 (5 bases). The CDR3 is 13 residues long. Looked up from germline, CDR1 is MRHNA and CDR2 is SNTAGT. The germline V and J ends were trimmed by 6 bases and 5 bases, with 13 bases remaining between them. CDR3 DNA: TGTGCCAGCAGGGGGGGGACCGGGTATGGCTACACCTTC. Translating it yields CASRGGTGYGYTF.

V and J are TRBV9 and TRBJ1-3, with 9 bases that match TRBD1. Germline-derived CDR1 and CDR2 are SGDLS and YYNGEE. Trimming removed 6 bases from V and 0 bases from J; junction bases left unmatched: 13. This CDR3 spans 18 amino acids. CDR3 protein: CASTKESGQGFSGNTIYF. In DNA form, the CDR3 reads TGTGCCAGCACCAAAGAGAGCGGACAGGGGTTCTCTGGAAACACCATATATTTT. Based on the CDR3 plus reference TRBV9 and TRBJ1-3, the full variable domain is DSGVTQTPKHLITATGQRVTLRCSPRSGDLSVYWYQQSLDQGLQFLIQYYNGEERAKGNILERFSAQQFPDLHSELNLSSLELGDSALYFCASTKESGQGFSGNTIYFGEGSWLTVV.

The rearrangement links TRBV5-4 to TRBJ2-7, with D possibly TRBD2 on 6 matching bases. CDR3 length: 15 residues. In germline, CDR1 is SGHNT, CDR2 YYREEE (reference sequence). The V end lost 2 bases, the J end lost 1 base, and 13 bases lay between the germline ends. CDR3 coding DNA: TGTGCCAGCAGCTTACCCGGGGAGGCGTCCTACGAGCAGTACTTC. Protein product: CASSLPGEASYEQYF. Full variable domain (outside the CDR3, taken from reference TRBV5-4 and TRBJ2-7): ETGVTQSPTHLIKTRGQQVTLRCSSQSGHNTVSWYQQALGQGPQFIFQYYREEENGRGNFPPRFSGLQFPNYSSELNVNALELDDSALYLCASSLPGEASYEQYFGPGTRLTVT.

The rearrangement joins TRBV6-4 to TRBJ1-2; possible D gene TRBD1, 6 bases. Germline assignment: CDR1 MRHNA and CDR2 SNTAGT. V dropped 6 bases and J dropped 0 bases, with 14 bases sitting between them. The CDR3 totals 15 residues. CDR3 in DNA: TGTGCCAGCAGCCTTTCACAGGGAACTAACTATGGCTACACCTTC. Translation gives CASSLSQGTNYGYTF.

The chain uses TRBV6-1 and TRBJ2-7; TRBD2 matches 7 bases. V shed 6 bases, J shed 3 bases, and the junction held 5 bases outside the gene matches. Germline V gives CDR1 MNHNS, CDR2 SASEGT. The length of the CDR3 is 13 residues. The CDR3, as DNA: TGTGCCAGCAGGGGGGGGTGGGTCTACGAGCAGTACTTC. This encodes CASRGGWVYEQYF.

The chain links TRBV27 to TRBJ2-5; 11 nucleotides line up with TRBD1. Germline lookup yields CDR1 MNHEY and CDR2 SMNVEV (reference sequence). The CDR3 extends over 16 amino acids. Trimming removed 2 bases from V and 5 bases from J; junction bases left unmatched: 7. CDR3 region: CASSLLRTGGHETQYF. For the CDR3, the DNA is TGTGCCAGCAGTTTACTCAGGACAGGGGGCCACGAGACCCAGTACTTC.

The chain carries TRBV6-5 and TRBJ2-1; TRBD1 matches at 7 bases. Trimming took 6 bases from V and 4 from J; bases not matched to a gene: 6. Germline CDR1 reads MNHEY; CDR2 reads SVGAGI. The CDR3 contains 14 residues. The CDR3 loop reads CASSPTGLYNEQFF. CDR3 sequence (DNA): TGTGCCAGCAGCCCGACAGGGTTATACAATGAGCAGTTCTTC.

The rearrangement links TRBV5-6 to TRBJ1-2; the D gene is possibly TRBD1 (5 bases). The CDR3 is 13 amino acids. Germline V gene lookup returns CDR1 SGHDT and CDR2 YYEEEE. With 4 bases removed from V and 4 bases from J, the gap between germline ends came to 11 bases. The DNA for the CDR3 is TGTGCCAGCAGCCAAGACAGCCTCTATGGCTACACCTTC. It is translated as CASSQDSLYGYTF.

The chain employs TRBV4-2 and TRBJ2-7; 9 nucleotides line up with TRBD2. The V and J ends lost 0 bases and 2 bases, in that order; junction bases with no gene match: 2. Looked up from germline, CDR1 is LGHNA and CDR2 is YNFKEQ. The CDR3 is 15 amino acids. The CDR3 loop reads CASSQEREGTYEQYF. The CDR3 bases are TGTGCCAGCAGCCAAGAGCGGGAGGGTACCTACGAGCAGTACTTC.

The chain recombines TRBV18 with TRBJ2-1, with 11 bases matching TRBD2. The CDR3 has 15 amino acids. The ends lost 5 bases at V and 6 bases at J; junction bases unmatched: 6. Germline V gene data show CDR1 as KGHSH and CDR2 as LQKENI. The DNA for the CDR3 is TGTGCCAGCTCATTTACTAGCGGGAGTGTCAATGAGCAGTTCTTC. Its translation is CASSFTSGSVNEQFF.

The rearrangement uses TRBV10-2 and TRBJ2-7; tentative D call: TRBD1 (6 bases). Germline V gene sequence: CDR1 WSHSY, CDR2 SAAADI. V was clipped by 6 bases and J by 4 bases, with 16 bases between them. CDR3 length: 14 residues. The DNA for the CDR3 is TGCGCCAGCAGCCTCAGACAGGACCCGTACGAGCAGTACTTC. Protein: CASSLRQDPYEQYF.

The rearrangement links TRBV29-1 to TRBJ1-4; D is uncertain. Germline V gene sequence: CDR1 SQVTM, CDR2 ANQGSEA. The CDR3 spans 13 residues. Trimming shortened V by 4 bases and J by 7 bases, and 13 bases separated the two germline ends. This CDR3 reads CSVAVSVGEKLFF. DNA for the CDR3: TGCAGCGTTGCCGTGTCGGTTGGTGAAAAACTGTTTTTT.

This chain joins TRBV9 and TRBJ2-3, with no clear D. Trimming pared 3 bases from V and 1 base from J, leaving 12 bases between. This CDR3 contains 15 residues. CDR1 and CDR2 from the germline V gene are SGDLS and YYNGEE. The DNA of the CDR3 is TGTGCCAGCAGCGGAAGTTACCGAGGCACAGATACGCAGTATTTT. This translates into CASSGSYRGTDTQYF.

The chain carries TRBV27 and TRBJ1-2, with D possibly TRBD1 on 5 matching bases. The germline gives CDR1 MNHEY, CDR2 SMNVEV (reference sequence). Trimming cost V 3 bases and J 2 bases, with 10 bases left between them. The CDR3 contains 14 residues. This CDR3 reads CASSFSTENYGYTF. CDR3 DNA: TGTGCCAGCAGTTTCTCGACAGAAAACTATGGCTACACCTTC.

The chain employs TRBV7-2 and TRBJ2-5, with D perhaps matching TRBD2 (5 bases). Germline assignment: CDR1 SGHTA and CDR2 FQGNSA. This CDR3 spans 12 amino acids. Trimming removed 5 bases at V and 4 bases at J, with 8 bases between. DNA for the CDR3: TGTGCCAGCAGCGGGAGTAGAGAGACCCAGTACTTC. It is translated as CASSGSRETQYF. The full variable domain, with the rest looked up from reference TRBV7-2 and TRBJ2-5, is GAGVSQSPSNKVTEKGKDVELRCDPISGHTALYWYRQSLGQGLEFLIYFQGNSAPDKSGLPSDRFSAERTGGSVSTLTIQRTQQEDSAVYLCASSGSRETQYFGPGTRLLVL.

The chain carries TRBV7-9 and TRBJ1-5; 8 bases are shared with TRBD1. The CDR3 spans 16 residues. Germline lookup yields CDR1 SEHNR and CDR2 FQNEAQ (reference sequence). The J segment lost 6 bases and the V segment lost 3 bases, leaving 10 bases of the junction unmatched. CDR3 amino acids: CASSFIDRGGIQPQHF. The CDR3 DNA is TGTGCCAGCAGCTTTATCGACAGGGGAGGAATTCAGCCCCAGCATTTT.

The chain is built from TRBV28 and TRBJ2-7; 10 bases are shared with TRBD1. With 6 bases clipped from V and 2 bases from J, the junction kept 7 bases outside the gene matches. This CDR3 has 15 amino acids. In germline, CDR1 is MDHEN, CDR2 SYDVKM. The CDR3 sequence is CASSYPGTGAYEQYF. CDR3 coding DNA: TGTGCCAGCAGCTATCCCGGGACAGGGGCCTACGAGCAGTACTTC.

The chain links TRBV4-2 to TRBJ2-4; 15 bases are shared with TRBD2. This CDR3 is 20 amino acids long. Per germline, CDR1 LGHNA and CDR2 YNFKEQ. J lost 3 bases, V lost 2 bases, and 11 bases had no gene match. DNA for the CDR3: TGTGCCAGCAGCCAACCCCCAGGGACTAGCGGGAGGTTCGGCAAAAACATTCAGTACTTC. It codes for CASSQPPGTSGRFGKNIQYF.

The chain links TRBV2 to TRBJ2-5; the match to TRBD1 covers 7 bases. Germline V gene lookup returns CDR1 SNHLY and CDR2 FYNNEI. The CDR3 runs 15 residues. The V gene end was trimmed by 6 bases and the J gene end by 5 bases; junction bases not matched to a gene: 12. This CDR3 reads CASSRATGAGETQYF. The CDR3 nucleotides read TGTGCCAGCAGCCGGGCAACAGGGGCTGGGGAGACCCAGTACTTC.

V is TRBV15 and J is TRBJ2-7; tentative D call: TRBD1 (5 bases). The CDR3 has 13 amino acids. Germline V gene sequence: CDR1 LNHNV, CDR2 YYDKDF (reference sequence). The germline V and J ends were trimmed by 1 base and 4 bases, with 8 bases remaining between them. CDR3 in amino acids: CATSRAGNYEQYF. The DNA of the CDR3 is TGTGCCACCAGCAGAGCAGGGAATTACGAGCAGTACTTC.